The 23 T cell receptor beta chains presented below share a single source sample, sequenced in a study of CD8 T cells in ankylosing spondylitis. TCRdb redid the calling of the 5' RACE reads with MiXCR, one entry per CDR3 protein. The sample lists 180,000 or so distinct CDR3 sequences, around a tenth occurring once. The specimen sequenced was blood, either unsorted or a sorted T cell fraction (not recorded which). Receptor source: a male donor with ankylosing spondylitis or in good health (not recorded which).

This clonotype occurred many times. V and J are TRBV5-6 and TRBJ2-1; TRBD2 might be the D (7 bases). Germline lookup yields CDR1 SGHDT and CDR2 YYEEEE. V was pared by 0 bases and J by 1 base, with 14 bases between. CDR3 size: 17 residues. The CDR3 bases are TGTGCCAGCAGCTTGGCCGGGGGGCCGAGTTCCTACAATGAGCAGTTCTTC. Protein product: CASSLAGGPSSYNEQFF.

This clonotype has ten or more counts. The rearrangement uses TRBV25-1 and TRBJ2-2; D call uncertain. The CDR3 is made up of 15 amino acids. Germline CDR1 reads MGHDK; CDR2 reads SYGVNS. V was cut by 7 bases and J by 4 bases, with 16 bases left in between. The CDR3 nucleotides are TGTGCCAGCAAAAACCCTGCCCCGGGCACCGGGGAGCTGTTTTTT. Encoded protein: CASKNPAPGTGELFF.

The chain joins TRBV6-2 or TRBV6-3 to TRBJ2-7; TRBD1 matches 8 bases. Germline V gene sequence: CDR1 MNHEY, CDR2 SVGEGT. This CDR3 has 13 residues. J was trimmed by 6 bases and V by 2 bases; bases with no gene match: 3. CDR3 in DNA: TGTGCCAGCAGTTACGCCAGGGGGCTCGAGCAGTACTTC. It codes for CASSYARGLEQYF.

The rearrangement links TRBV12-3 or TRBV12-4 to TRBJ2-7, with TRBD2 identical over 10 bases. J lost 6 bases, V lost 1 base, and 6 bases had no gene match. The CDR3 extends over 15 amino acids. The CDR3 region is CASSLGPGLASEQYF. Written as DNA, the CDR3 is TGTGCCAGCAGTTTAGGGCCGGGACTAGCGTCCGAGCAGTACTTC.

This clonotype was counted at least ten times. The chain has TRBV10-3 and TRBJ2-3, with 11 bases aligning to TRBD1. The CDR3 covers 13 residues. V lost 10 bases and J lost 3; bases outside the gene matches: 3. The germline CDR1 and CDR2 sequences are ENHRY and SYGVKD. The CDR3 sequence is CATWDRGTDTQYF. The CDR3 DNA is TGTGCCACCTGGGACAGGGGGACAGATACGCAGTATTTT.

This clonotype was picked up many times. The V and J genes are TRBV24-1 and TRBJ1-1; D is perhaps TRBD1 (6 bases). Trimming shortened V by 7 bases and J by 4 bases, and 12 bases separated the two germline ends. The CDR3 sequence is 13 residues long. In germline, CDR1 is KGHDR, CDR2 SFDVKD. In DNA form, the CDR3 reads TGTGCCACCAGCCCCACAGGGAGCACTGAAGCTTTCTTT. It yields the protein CATSPTGSTEAFF.

The chain links TRBV12-3 or TRBV12-4 to TRBJ2-3, with D unresolved. The CDR3 consists of 13 residues. The ends were cut back, 5 bases at V and 6 bases at J, with 12 bases in the middle. CDR3 bases: TGTGCCAGCAGTGGGATACTTTCCGATACGCAGTATTTT. Translation gives CASSGILSDTQYF.

There are many counts of this clonotype. The genes are TRBV15 and TRBJ1-1; D unclear. V lost 1 base and J lost 1, with 7 bases in between. The germline CDR1 and CDR2 sequences are LNHNV and YYDKDF (reference sequence). The CDR3 runs 14 residues. The CDR3 loop is CATSRAGRNTEAFF. In DNA form, the CDR3 reads TGTGCCACCAGCAGAGCGGGGAGGAACACTGAAGCTTTCTTT.

This clonotype was counted many times. This chain joins TRBV5-4 and TRBJ2-1; D is possibly TRBD2 (5 bases). From germline, CDR1 is SGHNT and CDR2 YYREEE (reference sequence). With 6 bases removed from V and 8 bases from J, the gap between germline ends came to 21 bases. The CDR3 consists of 15 residues. The CDR3 loop reads CASTLNSGFGDEQFF. The CDR3 DNA is TGTGCCAGCACCCTTAATTCAGGATTCGGGGATGAGCAGTTCTTC. The full variable domain, its missing parts supplied by reference TRBV5-4 and TRBJ2-1, is ETGVTQSPTHLIKTRGQQVTLRCSSQSGHNTVSWYQQALGQGPQFIFQYYREEENGRGNFPPRFSGLQFPNYSSELNVNALELDDSALYLCASTLNSGFGDEQFFGPGTRLTVL.

This clonotype came up many times. This sequence joins TRBV5-1 and TRBJ1-1; tentatively, D is TRBD1 (6 bases). The CDR3 is made up of 14 amino acids. The V gene lost 0 bases and the J gene lost 5 bases, with 11 bases spanning the gap. Looked up from germline, CDR1 is SGHRS and CDR2 is YFSETQ. CDR3 bases: TGCGCCAGCAGCTTGGAAGGGGGGTGGACTGAAGCTTTCTTT. Translation gives CASSLEGGWTEAFF.

This clonotype was seen ten or more times. The V call is TRBV6-1, the J call TRBJ2-7; 9 nucleotides line up with TRBD1. The length of the CDR3 is 15 residues. The germline V gene has CDR1 MNHNS and CDR2 SASEGT. V lost 5 bases, J lost 3 bases, and 8 bases stayed unmatched. The CDR3 reads CASSRPKDRGYEQYF. The CDR3 bases are TGTGCCAGCAGTCGCCCCAAGGACAGGGGCTACGAGCAGTACTTC.

This clonotype was detected ten times or more. This chain links TRBV6-2 or TRBV6-3 with TRBJ2-1, with D perhaps TRBD1 (6 bases). Germline CDR1 is MNHEY and CDR2 is SVGEGT. Trimming removed 4 bases from V and 1 base from J, with 11 bases in between. This CDR3 is 15 amino acids long. The DNA for the CDR3 is TGTGCCAGCAGTTCCAGGGGTAATTCCTACAATGAGCAGTTCTTC. Residues: CASSSRGNSYNEQFF.

This clonotype was picked up many times. CDR3 amino acids: CSAYTDSNQPQHF. CDR3 nucleotide sequence: TGCAGTGCTTACACGGATAGCAATCAGCCCCAGCATTTT. This chain links TRBV20-1 with TRBJ1-5; unclear D gene. CDR3 length: 13 amino acids. Trimming cost V 5 bases and J 0 bases, with 8 bases left between them. Per germline, CDR1 DFQATT and CDR2 SNEGSKA (reference sequence).

CDR3 in amino acids: CSVEGGSSGGAYEQYF. The CDR3 nucleotides read TGCAGCGTTGAAGGGGGGTCTAGCGGGGGGGCCTACGAGCAGTACTTC. The chain recombines TRBV29-1 with TRBJ2-7; 12 bases agree with TRBD2. The CDR3 length is 16 residues. Unmatched junction bases numbered 6, after V lost 1 base and J lost 2 bases. Germline loops: CDR1 SQVTM, CDR2 ANQGSEA.

This clonotype was detected many times. The rearrangement uses TRBV4-2 and TRBJ2-7; possibly TRBD1 or TRBD2 for D (5 bases each). The CDR3 length is 14 residues. Germline lookup yields CDR1 LGHNA and CDR2 YNFKEQ. V was cut by 0 bases and J by 9 bases, with 15 bases left in between. The CDR3 DNA reads as TGTGCCAGCAGCCAAGATCGGGGTGGGGCAGGGCAGTACTTC. Residues: CASSQDRGGAGQYF.

At least ten counts were recorded for this clonotype. The V gene is TRBV15, the J gene TRBJ2-1, with D perhaps matching TRBD2 (6 bases). The length of the CDR3 is 15 residues. The germline V and J ends were trimmed by 1 base and 7 bases, with 14 bases remaining between them. Germline V lookup: CDR1 LNHNV, CDR2 YYDKDF (reference sequence). CDR3 bases: TGTGCCACCAGCAGAGCTGGCGGGGAAAGAAATGAGCAGTTCTTC. It translates to CATSRAGGERNEQFF. The whole variable domain, remainder taken from reference TRBV15 and TRBJ2-1, is DAMVIQNPRYQVTQFGKPVTLSCSQTLNHNVMYWYQQKSSQAPKLLFHYYDKDFNNEADTPDNFQSRRPNTSFCFLDIRSPGLGDTAMYLCATSRAGGERNEQFFGPGTRLTVL.

This clonotype was counted at least ten times. V gene TRBV5-1 combines with J gene TRBJ2-7, with a tentative D call TRBD2 (5 bases). In germline, CDR1 is SGHRS, CDR2 YFSETQ. The ends were cut back, 6 bases at V and 3 bases at J, with 16 bases in the middle. CDR3 length: 14 amino acids. The CDR3 here is CASIKWRPNYEQYF. The CDR3 coding sequence is TGCGCCAGCATAAAGTGGAGGCCCAACTACGAGCAGTACTTC.

The chain employs TRBV5-6 and TRBJ2-3; TRBD1 matches at 10 bases. V was pared by 7 bases and J by 3 bases, with 8 bases of the junction left unmatched. Germline CDR1 is SGHDT and CDR2 is YYEEEE. The CDR3 is made up of 15 amino acids. The CDR3 nucleotides read TGTGCCAGCTCTATTAGGACAGGGGGAACAGATACGCAGTATTTT. Translation: CASSIRTGGTDTQYF.

This clonotype was found a few times. This rearrangement joins TRBV5-1 to TRBJ2-1, with a possible D match to TRBD2 (5 bases). CDR3 length: 14 residues. Trimming cost V 4 bases and J 2 bases, with 10 bases left between them. Germline CDR1 is SGHRS and CDR2 is YFSETQ. CDR3 sequence (DNA): TGCGCCAGCAGCCCGGCCGGGGCCTACAATGAGCAGTTCTTC. Encoded protein: CASSPAGAYNEQFF.

V usage is TRBV20-1 and J usage is TRBJ2-7; D gene ambiguous. Germline CDR1 and CDR2: DFQATT and SNEGSKA (reference sequence). The ends were cut back, 6 bases at V and 1 base at J, with 7 bases in the middle. This CDR3 is built from 11 residues. The CDR3 sequence is CSATRSYEQYF. For the CDR3, the DNA is TGCAGTGCCACCCGGTCCTACGAGCAGTACTTC.

The chain uses TRBV6-1 and TRBJ1-2, with TRBD1 identical over 7 bases. The V segment lost 7 bases and the J segment 3 bases; nucleotides outside the gene matches: 8. The CDR3 has 14 amino acids. Per the germline V gene, CDR1 is MNHNS and CDR2 is SASEGT. CDR3 amino acids: CASTPTGMDYGYTF. The CDR3 DNA sequence: TGTGCCAGCACCCCGACAGGGATGGACTATGGCTACACCTTC.

This chain links TRBV7-9 with TRBJ2-1, with D unclear. CDR1 and CDR2 from the germline V gene are SEHNR and FQNEAQ (reference sequence). The CDR3 extends over 11 amino acids. V was cut by 0 bases and J by 9 bases, with 3 bases left in between. The CDR3 here is CASSLAFEQFF. The CDR3 nucleotides read TGTGCCAGCAGCTTAGCATTTGAGCAGTTCTTC.

This clonotype showed up just a few times. This chain links TRBV5-1 with TRBJ1-4, with 11 bases fitting TRBD1. The trim removed 4 bases at V and 10 bases at J, leaving 12 bases unmatched. CDR1 and CDR2 from the germline V gene are SGHRS and YFSETQ. The CDR3 is made up of 16 amino acids. CDR3 DNA: TGCGCCAGCAGCCCATATACCGGGACAGGGGGAGGAAAACTGTTTTTT. Protein sequence: CASSPYTGTGGGKLFF.